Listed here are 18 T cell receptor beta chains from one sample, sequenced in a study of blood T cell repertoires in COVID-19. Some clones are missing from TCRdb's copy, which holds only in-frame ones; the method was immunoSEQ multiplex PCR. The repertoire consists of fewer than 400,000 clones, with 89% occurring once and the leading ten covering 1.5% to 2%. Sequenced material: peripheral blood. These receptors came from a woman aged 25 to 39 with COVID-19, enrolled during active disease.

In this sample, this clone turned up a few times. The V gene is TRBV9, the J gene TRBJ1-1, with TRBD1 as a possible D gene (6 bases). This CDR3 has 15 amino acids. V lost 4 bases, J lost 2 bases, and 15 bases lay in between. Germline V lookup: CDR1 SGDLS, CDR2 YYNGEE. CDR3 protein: CASSTVGQLNTEAFF. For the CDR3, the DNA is TGTGCCAGCAGCACGGTAGGACAGCTTAACACTGAAGCTTTCTTT.

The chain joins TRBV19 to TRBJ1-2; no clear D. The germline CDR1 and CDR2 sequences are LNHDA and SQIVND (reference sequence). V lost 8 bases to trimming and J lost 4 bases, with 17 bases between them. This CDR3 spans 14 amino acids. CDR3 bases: TGTGCCAGTCGCCAGCGATCAGACCTCTATGGCTACACCTTC. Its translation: CASRQRSDLYGYTF. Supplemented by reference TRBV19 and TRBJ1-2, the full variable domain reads DGGITQSPKYLFRKEGQNVTLSCEQNLNHDAMYWYRQDPGQGLRLIYYSQIVNDFQKGDIAEGYSVSREKKESFPLTVTSAQKNPTAFYLCASRQRSDLYGYTFGSGTRLTVV.

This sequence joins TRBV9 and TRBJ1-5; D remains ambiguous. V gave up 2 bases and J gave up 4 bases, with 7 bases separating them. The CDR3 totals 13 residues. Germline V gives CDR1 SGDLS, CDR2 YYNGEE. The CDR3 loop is CASSVQENQPQHF. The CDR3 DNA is TGTGCCAGCAGCGTCCAAGAGAATCAGCCCCAGCATTTT.

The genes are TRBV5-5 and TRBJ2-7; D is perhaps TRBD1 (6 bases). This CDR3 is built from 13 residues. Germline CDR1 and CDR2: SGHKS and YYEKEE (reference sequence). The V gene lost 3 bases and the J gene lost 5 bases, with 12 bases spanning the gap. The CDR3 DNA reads TGTGCCAGCAGCTCCACAGGGTACGACGAGCAGTACGTC. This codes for CASSSTGYDEQYV.

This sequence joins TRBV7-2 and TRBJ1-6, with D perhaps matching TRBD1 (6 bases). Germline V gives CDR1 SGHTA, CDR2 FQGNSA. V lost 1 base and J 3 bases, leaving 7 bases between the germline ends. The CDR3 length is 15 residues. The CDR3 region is CASSLETGYNSPLHF. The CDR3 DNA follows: TGTGCCAGCAGCTTAGAGACAGGCTATAATTCACCCCTCCACTTT.

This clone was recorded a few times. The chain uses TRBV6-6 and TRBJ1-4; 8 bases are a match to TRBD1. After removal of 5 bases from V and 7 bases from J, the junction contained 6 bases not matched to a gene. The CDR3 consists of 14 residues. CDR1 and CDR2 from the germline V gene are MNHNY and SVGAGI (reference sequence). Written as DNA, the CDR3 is TGTGCCAGCAGTACGACAGGGGAAGGTGAAAAACTGTTTTTT. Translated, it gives CASSTTGEGEKLFF.

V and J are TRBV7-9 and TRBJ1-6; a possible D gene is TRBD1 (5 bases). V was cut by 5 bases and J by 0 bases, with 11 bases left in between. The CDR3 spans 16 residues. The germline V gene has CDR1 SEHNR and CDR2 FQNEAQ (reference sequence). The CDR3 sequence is CASSPGGSSYNSPLHF. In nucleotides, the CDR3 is TGTGCCAGCAGCCCCGGGGGTTCCTCCTATAATTCACCCCTCCACTTT.

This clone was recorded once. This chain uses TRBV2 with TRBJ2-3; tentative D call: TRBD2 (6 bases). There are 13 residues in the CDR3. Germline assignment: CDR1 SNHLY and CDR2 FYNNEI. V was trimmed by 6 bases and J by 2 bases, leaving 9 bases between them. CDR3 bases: TGTGCCAGCAGCCGGGAGTCCACAGATACGCAGTATTTT. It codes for CASSRESTDTQYF. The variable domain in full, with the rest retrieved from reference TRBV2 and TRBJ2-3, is EPEVTQTPSHQVTQMGQEVILRCVPISNHLYFYWYRQILGQKVEFLVSFYNNEISEKSEIFDDQFSVERPDGSNFTLKIRSTKLEDSAMYFCASSRESTDTQYFGPGTRLTVL.

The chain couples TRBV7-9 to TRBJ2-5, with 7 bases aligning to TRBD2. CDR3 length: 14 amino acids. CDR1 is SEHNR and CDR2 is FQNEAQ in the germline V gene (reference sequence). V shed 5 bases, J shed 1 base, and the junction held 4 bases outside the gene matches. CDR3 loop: CASSLGLGQETQYF. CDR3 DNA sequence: TGTGCCAGCAGCCTCGGACTAGGCCAAGAGACCCAGTACTTC.

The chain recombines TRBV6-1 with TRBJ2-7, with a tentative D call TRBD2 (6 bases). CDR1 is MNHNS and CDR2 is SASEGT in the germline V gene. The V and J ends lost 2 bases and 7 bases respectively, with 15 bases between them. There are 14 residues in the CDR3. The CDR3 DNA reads TGTGCCAGCAGTGAATTTCCGCGGGGTGGGGAGCAGTACGTC. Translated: CASSEFPRGGEQYV.

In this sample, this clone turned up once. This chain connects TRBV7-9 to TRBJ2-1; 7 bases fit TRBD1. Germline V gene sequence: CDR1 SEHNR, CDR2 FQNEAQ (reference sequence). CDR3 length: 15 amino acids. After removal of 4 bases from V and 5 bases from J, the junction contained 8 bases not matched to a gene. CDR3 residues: CASSSSRDSNNEQFF. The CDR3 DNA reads TGTGCCAGCAGCTCAAGTCGGGACAGTAACAATGAGCAGTTCTTC. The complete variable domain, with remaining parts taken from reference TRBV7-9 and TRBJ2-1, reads DTGVSQNPRHKITKRGQNVTFRCDPISEHNRLYWYRQTLGQGPEFLTYFQNEAQLEKSRLLSDRFSAERPKGSFSTLEIQRTEQGDSAMYLCASSSSRDSNNEQFFGPGTRLTVL.

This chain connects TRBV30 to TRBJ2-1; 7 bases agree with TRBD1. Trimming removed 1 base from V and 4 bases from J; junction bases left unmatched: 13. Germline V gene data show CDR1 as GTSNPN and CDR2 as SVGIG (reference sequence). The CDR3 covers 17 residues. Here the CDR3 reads CAWSAEDDRASYNEQFF. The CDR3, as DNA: TGTGCCTGGAGTGCGGAAGACGACAGGGCTTCATACAATGAGCAGTTCTTC.

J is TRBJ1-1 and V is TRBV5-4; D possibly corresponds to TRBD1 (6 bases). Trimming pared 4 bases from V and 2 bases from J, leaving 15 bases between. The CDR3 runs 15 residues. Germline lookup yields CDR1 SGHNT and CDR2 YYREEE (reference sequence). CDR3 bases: TGTGCCAGCAGCCGAGGGGGACAACTCAACACTGAAGCTTTCTTT. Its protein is CASSRGGQLNTEAFF.

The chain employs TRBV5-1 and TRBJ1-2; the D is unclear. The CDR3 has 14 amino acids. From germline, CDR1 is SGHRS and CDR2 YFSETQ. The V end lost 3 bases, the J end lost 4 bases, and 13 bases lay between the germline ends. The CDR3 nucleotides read TGCGCCAGCAGCTCCCCCCCGGAGAGCTATGGCTACACCTTC. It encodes CASSSPPESYGYTF.

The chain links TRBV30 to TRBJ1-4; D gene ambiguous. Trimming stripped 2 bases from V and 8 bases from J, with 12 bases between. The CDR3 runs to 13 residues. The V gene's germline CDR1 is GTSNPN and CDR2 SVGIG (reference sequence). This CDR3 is CAWSIGRREKLFF. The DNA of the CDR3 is TGTGCCTGGAGTATTGGTAGAAGAGAAAAACTGTTTTTT.

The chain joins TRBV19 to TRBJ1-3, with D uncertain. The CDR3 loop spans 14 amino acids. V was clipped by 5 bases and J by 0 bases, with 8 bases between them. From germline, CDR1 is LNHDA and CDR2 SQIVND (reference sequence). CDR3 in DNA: TGTGCCAGTAGTGAGGGCCCCTCTGGAAACACCATATATTTT. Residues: CASSEGPSGNTIYF.

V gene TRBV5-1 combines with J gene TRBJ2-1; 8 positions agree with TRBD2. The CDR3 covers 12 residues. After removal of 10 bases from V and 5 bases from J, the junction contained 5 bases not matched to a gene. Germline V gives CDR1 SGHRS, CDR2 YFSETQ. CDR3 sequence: CASREGDNEQFF. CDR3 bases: TGCGCCTCACGGGAGGGGGACAATGAGCAGTTCTTC.

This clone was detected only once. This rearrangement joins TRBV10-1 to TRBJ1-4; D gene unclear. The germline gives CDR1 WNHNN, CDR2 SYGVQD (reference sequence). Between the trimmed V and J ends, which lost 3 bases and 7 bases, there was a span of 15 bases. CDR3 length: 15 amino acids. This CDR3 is CASSDVWFGIEKLFF. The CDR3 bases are TGCGCCAGCAGTGATGTGTGGTTCGGGATTGAAAAACTGTTTTTT.